This record concerns one T cell receptor beta chain sequence. Looked up from germline, CDR1 is SGDLS and CDR2 is YYNGEE. J lost 3 bases, V lost 0 bases, and 3 bases had no gene match. This CDR3 has 15 amino acids. As handled by the study authors: It was from reference gene primer amplification that nucleated cell counts were estimated. Only in-frame clones appear in the TCRdb table, and some are missing; sequencing was by immunoSEQ multiplex PCR. V, J and clone size were drawn from that table, and D and trimming were deduced from the DNA. In the table there are some 46,000 clones, about 91% of which are singletons. This sample stems from a study of blood T cell repertoires in COVID-19. Study-wide background: Italy, Spain and the United States were the sources of the convalescent and acute COVID-19 samples. PBMCs, B-cell-depleted T cells, or T cells provided the cDNA or gDNA that made up the material.

The sample comprised peripheral blood. V gene TRBV9 combines with J gene TRBJ2-1, with 7 nucleotides matching TRBD2. This TCR was sampled from a man aged 55 to 70 with active COVID-19. The CDR3 is CASSVGSGIYNEQFF. The DNA of the CDR3 is TGTGCCAGCAGCGTAGGGAGCGGGATCTACAATGAGCAGTTCTTC.